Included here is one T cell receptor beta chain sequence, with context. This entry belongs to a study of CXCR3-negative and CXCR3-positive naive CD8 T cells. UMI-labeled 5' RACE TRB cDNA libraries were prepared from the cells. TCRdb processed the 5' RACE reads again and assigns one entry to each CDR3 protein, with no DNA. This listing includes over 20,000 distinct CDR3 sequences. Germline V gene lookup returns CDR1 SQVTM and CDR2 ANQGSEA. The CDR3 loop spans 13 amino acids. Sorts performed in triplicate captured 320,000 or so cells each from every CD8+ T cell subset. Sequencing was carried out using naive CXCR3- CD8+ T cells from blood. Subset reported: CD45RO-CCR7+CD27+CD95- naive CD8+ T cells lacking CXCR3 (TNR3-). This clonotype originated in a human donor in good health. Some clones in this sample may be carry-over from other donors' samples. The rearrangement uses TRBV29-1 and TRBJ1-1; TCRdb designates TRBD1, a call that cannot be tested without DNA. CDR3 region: CSASWGANTEAFF.